A single sample gave rise to the 32 T cell receptor beta chains below, sequenced in a study of metastatic and nonmetastatic thyroid tumors. Using MiXCR, TCRdb re-called clones from the PCR reads. The top ten clones hold approximately 15% of a sample with some 15,000 clones, under 25% of them seen once. There were no patients who had received any treatment before thyroid surgery. Sample: blood. These receptors were collected from a female donor with papillary thyroid cancer or a benign thyroid nodule (not recorded which). Some clones in this sample may be carry-over from other donors' samples.

By its share, this clone is medium-sized (0.01 to 0.1%). The CDR3 bases are TGTGCCAGCAGTCCGGACAGGAGCTCCTATAATTCACCCCTCCACTTT. Translation: CASSPDRSSYNSPLHF. This sequence joins TRBV6-2 or TRBV6-3 and TRBJ1-6; 7 nucleotides match TRBD1. Germline loops: CDR1 MNHEY, CDR2 SVGEGT. Trimming took 5 bases from V and 0 from J; bases not matched to a gene: 4. The CDR3 covers 16 residues.

There are many counts of this clone. V and J are TRBV9 and TRBJ2-5, with 7 bases aligning to TRBD2. Germline trimming cut 0 bases from V and 5 bases from J; bases unmatched to any gene: 13. The germline gives CDR1 SGDLS, CDR2 YYNGEE. The CDR3 runs to 17 residues. CDR3 region: CASSVALGGSPGETQYF. CDR3 sequence (DNA): TGTGCCAGCAGCGTAGCTCTAGGCGGGAGTCCCGGGGAGACCCAGTACTTC. Supplemented by reference TRBV9 and TRBJ2-5, the full variable domain reads DSGVTQTPKHLITATGQRVTLRCSPRSGDLSVYWYQQSLDQGLQFLIQYYNGEERAKGNILERFSAQQFPDLHSELNLSSLELGDSALYFCASSVALGGSPGETQYFGPGTRLLVL.

This clone qualifies as medium-sized. The genes are TRBV28 and TRBJ2-1; D is unclear. The CDR3 length is 13 residues. Germline V gives CDR1 MDHEN, CDR2 SYDVKM. Between the trimmed V and J ends, which lost 3 bases and 0 bases, there was a span of 3 bases. The CDR3 sequence: CASSFGSYNEQFF. CDR3 nucleotide sequence: TGTGCCAGCAGTTTTGGCTCCTACAATGAGCAGTTCTTC.

V gene TRBV2 combines with J gene TRBJ2-1; no clear D gene. The V end lost 6 bases, the J end lost 9 bases, and 12 bases lay between the germline ends. The CDR3 consists of 12 residues. In germline, CDR1 is SNHLY, CDR2 FYNNEI. CDR3 sequence reads: CASRGNRSEQFF. CDR3 in DNA: TGTGCCAGCAGAGGGAATCGTAGTGAGCAGTTCTTC.

By frequency in the sample, this clone is medium-sized (0.01 to 0.1%). The rearrangement joins TRBV12-3 or TRBV12-4 to TRBJ2-3, with 7 bases aligning to TRBD2. Germline trimming cut 7 bases from V and 3 bases from J; bases unmatched to any gene: 10. The CDR3 extends over 15 amino acids. The CDR3 DNA reads TGTGCCAGCACATCGGTGAGCGGGACTACAGATACGCAGTATTTT. Protein: CASTSVSGTTDTQYF.

A few counts support this clone. The V gene is TRBV19, the J gene TRBJ2-7, with TRBD2 as a possible D gene (6 bases). CDR3 length: 14 amino acids. Germline loops: CDR1 LNHDA, CDR2 SQIVND (reference sequence). Trimming cost V 2 bases and J 1 base, with 9 bases left between them. In nucleotides, the CDR3 is TGTGCCAGTAGTATATCGGGAGCGTCCTACGAGCAGTACTTC. Its translation: CASSISGASYEQYF.

The chain joins TRBV27 to TRBJ1-6; D is perhaps TRBD1 (6 bases). This CDR3 region has 13 residues. Germline assignment: CDR1 MNHEY and CDR2 SMNVEV (reference sequence). V lost 8 bases and J 6 bases, leaving 11 bases between the germline ends. The CDR3 loop reads CASGGASNSPLHF. Written as DNA, the CDR3 is TGTGCCAGCGGGGGGGCGAGTAATTCACCCCTCCACTTT.

This clone was counted at least ten times. This sequence may be a read error, since a much larger clone differs from it by one base. This chain connects TRBV11-2 to TRBJ2-1; D uncertain. Germline V lookup: CDR1 SGHAT, CDR2 FQNNGV. The germline V and J ends were trimmed by 0 bases and 2 bases, with 14 bases remaining between them. The CDR3 sequence is 17 residues long. DNA of the CDR3: TGTGCCAGCAGCTTAGATCACGATTACCCCCCCTACAATGAGCAGTTCTTC. Protein: CASSLDHDYPPYNEQFF.

About this clone itself: Given a much more abundant clone one base away, this may be a read error. This specimen includes other DNA sequences encoding the same CDR3. The V and J genes are TRBV18 and TRBJ2-5; no clear D gene. The CDR3 is made up of 11 amino acids. Trimming took off 3 bases at V and 5 bases at J, with 4 bases between the two ends. CDR1 is KGHSH and CDR2 is LQKENI in the germline V gene. The CDR3 sequence: CASSPQETQYF. The CDR3 DNA sequence: TGTGCCAGCTCACCCCAGGAGACCCAGTACTTC.

The genes are TRBV6-5 and TRBJ2-7, with D possibly TRBD1 on 5 matching bases. V lost 2 bases to trimming and J lost 5 bases, with 10 bases between them. Germline CDR1 is MNHEY and CDR2 is SVGAGI. This CDR3 is built from 13 residues. CDR3 sequence: CASSYERGHEQYF. Here the CDR3 DNA reads TGTGCCAGCAGTTACGAAAGGGGTCACGAGCAGTACTTC.

The rearrangement links TRBV6-1 to TRBJ2-1, with 14 bases lining up with TRBD2. V gave up 5 bases and J gave up 8 bases; unmatched junction bases: 5. Germline-derived CDR1 and CDR2 are MNHNS and SASEGT. The CDR3 is made up of 15 amino acids. The CDR3 bases are TGTGCCAGCAGTAGGACTAGCGGGGGGTCTGATGAGCAGTTCTTC. As protein: CASSRTSGGSDEQFF.

This clone is judged medium-sized. The chain combines TRBV6-1 with TRBJ2-1; no reliable D call. V was pared by 6 bases and J by 4 bases, with 10 bases between. Per the germline V gene, CDR1 is MNHNS and CDR2 is SASEGT. The CDR3 totals 13 residues. The CDR3 spells CASRPGLYNEQFF. The CDR3 DNA reads TGTGCCAGCAGGCCCGGTCTATACAATGAGCAGTTCTTC.

The table lists this clone with many counts. The chain couples TRBV2 to TRBJ1-1; 7 bases fit TRBD1. CDR3 length equals 13 residues. Germline V CDR1 and CDR2: SNHLY, FYNNEI. Losses at the gene ends were 6 bases for V and 0 bases for J; bases not matched to a gene: 1. CDR3 in amino acids: CASRTGLNTEAFF. The DNA of the CDR3 is TGTGCCAGCAGGACAGGGTTGAACACTGAAGCTTTCTTT.

This clone was counted ten times or more. CDR3 amino acids: CASSLVTADTQYF. DNA for the CDR3: TGTGCCAGCAGCTTGGTGACAGCAGATACGCAGTATTTT. V usage is TRBV5-4 and J usage is TRBJ2-3; tentative D call: TRBD1 (5 bases). V shed 0 bases and J shed 4 bases, with 6 bases lying between them. Germline loops: CDR1 SGHNT, CDR2 YYREEE (reference sequence). CDR3 length equals 13 residues.

By share, this clone ranks as medium-sized (0.01 to 0.1%). This sequence joins TRBV2 and TRBJ1-2, with TRBD1 identical over 8 bases. Trimming at V came to 7 bases and at J to 4 bases, leaving 2 bases not matched to a gene. CDR1 is SNHLY, CDR2 FYNNEI, per germline. The length of the CDR3 is 12 residues. This CDR3 reads CASTGGGYGYTF. In DNA form, the CDR3 reads TGTGCCAGCACAGGGGGCGGCTATGGCTACACCTTC. Based on the CDR3 plus reference TRBV2 and TRBJ1-2, the full variable domain is EPEVTQTPSHQVTQMGQEVILRCVPISNHLYFYWYRQILGQKVEFLVSFYNNEISEKSEIFDDQFSVERPDGSNFTLKIRSTKLEDSAMYFCASTGGGYGYTFGSGTRLTVV.

A remark on this clone: A read error may produce the germline difference seen at one junction end. The chain joins TRBV9 to TRBJ2-2, with D perhaps matching TRBD2 (5 bases). The CDR3 loop spans 13 amino acids. Per the germline V gene, CDR1 is SGDLS and CDR2 is YYNGEE. The CDR3 protein is CASTVARTVELFF. The CDR3 bases are TGTGCCAGCACCGTAGCGCGGACCGTGGAGCTGTTTTTT. The variable domain in full, with the rest retrieved from reference TRBV9 and TRBJ2-2, is DSGVTQTPKHLITATGQRVTLRCSPRSGDLSVYWYQQSLDQGLQFLIQYYNGEERAKGNILERFSAQQFPDLHSELNLSSLELGDSALYFCASTVARTVELFFGEGSRLTVL.

The chain is built from TRBV11-3 and TRBJ2-3, with 7 bases lining up with TRBD2. Losses at the gene ends were 5 bases for V and 1 base for J; bases not matched to a gene: 6. Germline CDR1 is SGHNT and CDR2 is YENEEA. The CDR3 runs to 15 residues. The CDR3 sequence is CASSPLGGGTDTQYF. For the CDR3, the DNA is TGTGCCAGCAGCCCCCTGGGAGGGGGCACAGATACGCAGTATTTT. Supplemented by reference TRBV11-3 and TRBJ2-3, the full variable domain reads EAGVVQSPRYKIIEKKQPVAFWCNPISGHNTLYWYLQNLGQGPELLIRYENEEAVDDSQLPKDRFSAERLKGVDSTLKIQPAELGDSAVYLCASSPLGGGTDTQYFGPGTRLTVL.

This clone was counted many times. A clone one base away is much larger, so this may be a read error. The chain is built from TRBV6-1 and TRBJ1-5, with TRBD1 as a possible D gene (6 bases). Germline V CDR1 and CDR2: MNHNS, SASEGT. The CDR3 spans 12 residues. The chain's CDR3 is CTSSRGYQPQHF. For the CDR3, the DNA is TGTACCAGCAGCAGGGGATATCAGCCCCAGCATTTT.

About this clone: The CDR3 end shows no conserved phenylalanine or tryptophan, and so a read error is likely. This chain uses TRBV5-1 with TRBJ2-3; D perhaps matches TRBD2 (5 bases). This CDR3 is 14 amino acids long. Between the trimmed V and J ends, which lost 5 bases and 0 bases, there was a span of 10 bases. Germline assignment: CDR1 SGHRS and CDR2 YFSETQ. CDR3 sequence: CASSRSGSTDTQYS. CDR3 coding DNA: TGCGCCAGCAGTAGAAGCGGAAGCACAGATACGCAGTATTCT.

The sample holds many counts of this clone. The same CDR3 also results from other DNA sequences found in this sample. V gene TRBV14 combines with J gene TRBJ1-1; D is unresolved. Trimming pared 1 base from V and 6 bases from J, leaving 12 bases between. From germline, CDR1 is SGHDN and CDR2 FVKESK. The CDR3 spans 14 residues. CDR3 loop: CASSQGTLRAEAFF. The CDR3 DNA reads as TGTGCCAGCAGCCAAGGGACCCTGCGCGCTGAAGCTTTCTTT.

This clone is labeled as medium-sized. The germline gene is not matched at one end of the junction; a read error may be the cause. The chain joins TRBV6-1 to TRBJ2-3; no firm D call. The CDR3 totals 13 residues. Germline values: CDR1 MNHNS, CDR2 SASEGT. CDR3 nucleotides: TGTGCCAGCAGTCAAGCGACGGCAGATACGCAGTATTTT. Translating it yields CASSQATADTQYF.

This clone was found many times. V usage is TRBV20-1 and J usage is TRBJ1-1; D is perhaps TRBD1 (5 bases). V lost 4 bases and J 3 bases, leaving 12 bases between the germline ends. From germline, CDR1 is DFQATT and CDR2 SNEGSKA (reference sequence). This CDR3 contains 13 residues. CDR3 DNA sequence: TGCAGTGCTATGGGGCGGCAGGACACTGAAGCTTTCTTT. Translating gives CSAMGRQDTEAFF.

This clone occurred a few times. The chain recombines TRBV6-1 with TRBJ2-1; D gene unclear. The germline V gene has CDR1 MNHNS and CDR2 SASEGT. CDR3 length: 15 amino acids. V dropped 2 bases and J dropped 0 bases, with 8 bases sitting between them. The CDR3 DNA reads as TGTGCCAGCAGTGAATGGCACCCCTCCTACAATGAGCAGTTCTTC. It is translated as CASSEWHPSYNEQFF.

This clone was recorded many times. The chain combines TRBV18 with TRBJ2-2; D may be TRBD1 (6 bases). Trimming cost V 4 bases and J 3 bases, with 9 bases left between them. This CDR3 is 14 amino acids long. CDR1 is KGHSH, CDR2 LQKENI, per germline. CDR3 amino acids: CASSLNRDTGELFF. CDR3 DNA: TGTGCCAGCTCACTTAACAGGGACACCGGGGAGCTGTTTTTT.

This clone came up many times. CDR3 nucleotide sequence: TGTGCCAGCAGCCCGAGGGGGGGTGGCTATGGCTACACCTTC. This encodes CASSPRGGGYGYTF. The chain uses TRBV7-8 and TRBJ1-2, with D possibly matching TRBD1 (6 bases). The CDR3 sequence is 14 residues long. CDR1 is SGHVS, CDR2 FQNEAQ, per germline. V was clipped by 5 bases and J by 4 bases, with 14 bases between them.

This clone is labeled medium-sized. The chain links TRBV11-2 to TRBJ2-7; D remains unclear. Deletions cut 3 bases from V and 4 bases from J, with 13 bases between. In germline, CDR1 is SGHAT, CDR2 FQNNGV. The CDR3 extends over 14 amino acids. Written as DNA, the CDR3 is TGTGCCAGCAGCTTTGACGTTTCGCGGTACGAGCAGTACTTC. It is translated as CASSFDVSRYEQYF.

The rearrangement joins TRBV12-3 or TRBV12-4 to TRBJ2-5; unclear D gene. Trimming removed 6 bases at V and 1 base at J, with 12 bases between. This CDR3 has 14 residues. CDR3 residues: CASSPRHGQETQYF. The DNA for the CDR3 is TGTGCCAGCAGCCCCAGACATGGCCAAGAGACCCAGTACTTC.

This clone was picked up many times. This chain uses TRBV20-1 with TRBJ1-5; a possible D gene is TRBD1 (6 bases). The germline V and J ends were trimmed by 0 bases and 7 bases, with 16 bases remaining between them. Germline V CDR1 and CDR2: DFQATT, SNEGSKA (reference sequence). This CDR3 comprises 15 residues. The CDR3 protein is CSARDRAGAGQPQHF. The CDR3 DNA reads as TGCAGTGCTAGAGATAGGGCAGGGGCCGGGCAGCCCCAGCATTTT.

This clone was detected ten times or more. The chain carries TRBV18 and TRBJ2-1; D may correspond to TRBD1 or TRBD2 (5 bases each). The CDR3 sequence is 14 residues long. The germline V gene encodes CDR1 KGHSH and CDR2 LQKENI. The ends were cut back, 2 bases at V and 6 bases at J, with 11 bases in the middle. The CDR3: CASSPGGEGNEQFF. For the CDR3, the DNA is TGTGCCAGCTCACCAGGGGGTGAAGGCAATGAGCAGTTCTTC.

By share, this clone counts as medium-sized. The CDR3 protein is CASSEEHGGQYF. The CDR3 nucleotides are TGTGCCAGCAGCGAGGAGCATGGAGGCCAGTACTTC. The chain joins TRBV7-8 to TRBJ2-7; a weak D match, TRBD2 (5 bases). The CDR3 is made up of 12 amino acids. Deletions cut 5 bases from V and 10 bases from J, with 15 bases between. Per the germline V gene, CDR1 is SGHVS and CDR2 is FQNEAQ.

This clone was seen a handful of times. The V gene is TRBV6-6, the J gene TRBJ1-3, with a tentative D call TRBD1 (6 bases). This CDR3 has 16 amino acids. Per the germline V gene, CDR1 is MNHNY and CDR2 is SVGAGI (reference sequence). V shed 2 bases and J shed 2 bases, with 13 bases lying between them. The CDR3 DNA reads as TGTGCCAGCAGTTACGGGGGGAACAGGGCTGGAAACACCATATATTTT. Translating gives CASSYGGNRAGNTIYF.

As for this clone: The junction departs from germline at one end; a sequencing error may be responsible. This chain connects TRBV19 to TRBJ1-5; no clear D gene. Germline V gene lookup returns CDR1 LNHDA and CDR2 SQIVND (reference sequence). CDR3 size: 15 residues. CDR3 bases: TGTGACAGTCACCCCGGGAGGGAAAGCAATCAGCCCCAGCATTTT. Translating gives CDSHPGRESNQPQHF.